This is a list of T cell receptor beta chains from one sample in a study of blood T cell repertoires in COVID-19. Data came from immunoSEQ multiplex PCR; TCRdb stores just in-frame clones and leaves some out. The sample records approximately 250,000 clones, 86% being singletons. The specimen sequenced was peripheral blood. Receptors were obtained from a young man with active or convalescent COVID-19. Each CDR3 is given with its conserved first and last residue. The D gene is left open where the match is weak. Expanded clones are given a class, and other clones once, few, many or no size at all.

j_call clone_size d_call v_call cdr3_aa cdr3_nt
TRBJ2-1 - TRBD2 TRBV11-2 CASSPSSGRLGEQFF TGTGCCAGCAGCCCCTCGAGCGGGAGGCTAGGGGAGCAGTTCTTC
TRBJ2-3 - TRBD2 TRBV6-5 CAIQRGSEDTQYF TGTGCCATTCAGCGGGGTTCAGAAGATACGCAGTATTTT
TRBJ1-2 - - TRBV29-1 CSVPRGGSSYGYTF TGCAGCGTGCCACGGGGAGGGTCGAGCTATGGCTACACCTTC
TRBJ2-5 - TRBD2 TRBV19 CASSEGTSGRNKAQETQYF TGTGCCAGTTCTGAGGGGACTAGCGGGAGGAATAAGGCCCAAGAGACCCAGTACTTC
TRBJ2-7 - - TRBV25-1 CASSVSWSSGEQYF TGTGCCAGCAGTGTTAGCTGGTCATCTGGGGAGCAGTACTTC
TRBJ2-7 - TRBD2 TRBV6-5 CASSSLAGGQYF TGTGCCAGCAGTTCATTAGCGGGAGGGCAGTACTTC
TRBJ1-1 once - TRBV10-3 CAISDRVSDTEAFF TGTGCCATCAGTGACCGGGTATCGGACACTGAAGCTTTCTTT
TRBJ2-7 - TRBD1 TRBV28 CASSSGQGGYEQYF TGTGCCAGCAGTTCGGGACAGGGGGGCTACGAGCAGTACTTC
TRBJ2-2 - - TRBV18 CASSEATPGELFF TGTGCCAGCTCAGAAGCTACCCCCGGGGAGCTGTTTTTT
TRBJ1-2 once TRBD1 TRBV19 CASSGDRQNHKGYTF TGTGCCAGTAGTGGGGACAGGCAGAACCATAAGGGCTACACCTTC
TRBJ1-2 - TRBD1 TRBV5-5 CASSLADRGGYTF TGTGCCAGCAGCTTAGCGGACAGGGGGGGCTACACCTTC
TRBJ2-1 - TRBD2 TRBV7-3 CASTPGGARYNEQFF TGTGCCAGCACCCCCGGGGGGGCACGATACAATGAGCAGTTCTTC
TRBJ2-2 - TRBD2 TRBV5-1 CASSRTSGITGELFF TGCGCCAGCAGCCGGACTAGCGGAATTACCGGGGAGCTGTTTTTT
TRBJ2-1 - TRBD2 TRBV7-3 CASSSAGWAGDNEQFF TGTGCCAGCAGCTCCGCAGGGTGGGCGGGGGACAATGAGCAGTTCTTC
TRBJ2-7 few - TRBV15 CATSRRESYEQYF TGTGCCACCAGCAGACGTGAGTCCTACGAGCAGTACTTC
TRBJ1-2 few TRBD1 TRBV9 CASSGWGTDGYTF TGTGCCAGCAGCGGGTGGGGGACAGATGGCTACACCTTC
TRBJ2-7 few TRBD1 TRBV2 CASSTPGQMDEQYF TGTGCCAGCAGTACGCCGGGACAGATGGACGAGCAGTACTTC
TRBJ1-4 - - TRBV19 CASSYRGGAEEKLFF TGTGCCAGTAGTTACCGGGGAGGAGCAGAAGAAAAACTGTTTTTT
TRBJ2-7 - - TRBV5-4 CASSIQAINEQYF TGTGCCAGCAGCATCCAGGCGATAAACGAGCAGTACTTC
TRBJ2-7 - TRBD2 TRBV6-6 CASSYRTSGTSEQYF TGTGCCAGCAGTTACCGGACTAGCGGGACCTCCGAGCAGTACTTC
TRBJ1-2 - - TRBV29-1 CSVVSPPGYTF TGCAGCGTCGTTTCCCCCCCGGGCTACACCTTC
TRBJ2-1 - TRBD2 TRBV16 CASSLNSAGGFEQFF TGTGCCAGCAGCCTAAATTCGGCGGGAGGGTTTGAGCAGTTCTTC
TRBJ1-1 - - TRBV19 CASSQGSTEAFF TGTGCCAGTAGTCAGGGGTCCACTGAAGCTTTCTTT
TRBJ1-1 - - TRBV5-6 CASSFQGGTEAFF TGTGCCAGCAGCTTCCAGGGAGGAACTGAAGCTTTCTTT
TRBJ2-7 few - TRBV5-1 CASQVSYRSYEQYF TGCGCCAGCCAGGTTTCTTACCGCTCCTACGAGCAGTACTTC
TRBJ2-7 - TRBD2 TRBV7-2 CASSFGGRVSEQYF TGTGCCAGCAGCTTCGGCGGGAGAGTGTCCGAGCAGTACTTC
TRBJ2-3 once - TRBV9 CASSLDSILYF TGTGCCAGCAGCTTGGACAGTATTCTGTATTTT
TRBJ1-4 - - TRBV5-1 CASSLFGGRGSTNEKLFF TGCGCCAGCAGCTTGTTCGGAGGGAGGGGTTCTACTAATGAAAAACTGTTTTTT
TRBJ2-4 - - TRBV7-2 CASILELSDIQYF TGTGCCAGCATCCTAGAACTCTCTGACATTCAGTACTTC
TRBJ1-5 few - TRBV2 CASSALTGGVQPQHF TGTGCCAGCAGTGCCCTGACAGGTGGTGTCCAGCCCCAGCATTTT
TRBJ1-1 - - TRBV28 CASSLYGPGSAGGEAFF TGTGCCAGCAGTTTATATGGCCCAGGATCCGCCGGGGGTGAAGCTTTCTTT
TRBJ2-3 - - TRBV19 CASSIVVAGTDTQYF TGTGCCAGTAGTATTGTAGTAGCGGGCACAGATACGCAGTATTTT
TRBJ1-3 - - TRBV19 CASSIDSDSGNTIYF TGTGCCAGTAGTATTGACAGTGACTCTGGAAACACCATATATTTT
TRBJ1-2 - - TRBV19 CASSPRQGLGYTF TGTGCCAGTAGTCCCCGCCAGGGGCTTGGCTACACCTTC
TRBJ2-2 few - TRBV7-9 CASSRTARAGELFF TGTGCCAGCAGCCGAACGGCGCGGGCCGGGGAGCTGTTTTTT
TRBJ2-5 - - TRBV5-5 CASRPPGGETQYF TGTGCCAGCAGGCCTCCTGGCGGGGAGACCCAGTACTTC
TRBJ1-2 once - TRBV2 CASSTQGIGHGYTF TGTGCCAGCAGTACGCAGGGGATCGGGCATGGCTACACCTTC
TRBJ1-5 - TRBD1 TRBV3-1/TRBV3-2 CASSSQGEQPQHF TGTGCCAGCAGCTCCCAGGGGGAACAGCCCCAGCATTTT
TRBJ2-7 - TRBD2 TRBV9 CASSVAGTNSYEQYF TGTGCCAGCAGCGTAGCTGGGACTAACTCCTACGAGCAGTACTTC
TRBJ2-5 - - TRBV14 CASSQEWAGAVETQYF TGTGCCAGCAGCCAAGAATGGGCGGGGGCGGTGGAGACCCAGTACTTC
TRBJ2-6 - - TRBV12-3/TRBV12-4 CASSFEGANVLTF TGTGCCAGCAGTTTTGAGGGGGCCAACGTCCTGACTTTC
TRBJ1-4 - - TRBV28 CASSSPRGLGDEKLFF TGTGCCAGCAGTTCCCCGCGTGGGCTAGGGGATGAAAAACTGTTTTTT
TRBJ2-4 - - TRBV28 CASSRARMSKNIQYF TGTGCCAGCAGCAGGGCAAGGATGTCCAAAAACATTCAGTACTTC
TRBJ2-5 - TRBD2 TRBV7-2 CASSTWTSGGETQYF TGTGCCAGCAGCACCTGGACTAGCGGGGGGGAGACCCAGTACTTC
TRBJ2-2 - - TRBV19 CASNEGNTGELFF TGTGCCAGTAATGAGGGAAACACCGGGGAGCTGTTTTTT
TRBJ2-3 - - TRBV18 CASSPRVHTDTQYF TGTGCCAGCTCACCACGTGTTCACACAGATACGCAGTATTTT
TRBJ2-1 - TRBD2 TRBV10-3 CAISETSGAYNEQFF TGTGCCATCAGTGAGACTAGCGGGGCGTACAATGAGCAGTTCTTC
TRBJ1-1 - - TRBV19 CASAPGLPPLNTEAFF TGTGCCAGCGCTCCGGGACTCCCCCCCTTGAACACTGAAGCTTTCTTT
TRBJ1-2 - - TRBV2 CASSDSTSYGYTF TGTGCCAGCAGTGATTCGACAAGCTATGGCTACACCTTC
TRBJ1-3 - - TRBV29-1 CSGLGVSGNTIYF TGCAGCGGCCTCGGGGTTTCTGGAAACACCATATATTTT
TRBJ1-1 - - TRBV5-6 CASVFRDGRANTEAFF TGTGCCAGCGTTTTCCGGGACGGGAGAGCGAACACTGAAGCTTTCTTT
TRBJ1-1 - TRBD1 TRBV18 CASSPRSDRATEAFF TGTGCCAGCTCACCACGTTCGGACAGGGCCACTGAAGCTTTCTTT
TRBJ2-5 - TRBD2 TRBV11-3 CASSRGLAGETQYF TGTGCCAGCAGCCGGGGACTAGCCGGAGAGACCCAGTACTTC
TRBJ1-1 - TRBD1 TRBV19 CASSGDRANTEAFF TGTGCCAGTAGTGGGGACAGGGCGAACACTGAAGCTTTCTTT
TRBJ2-7 - TRBD1 TRBV6-5 CASSGTGENTYEQYF TGTGCCAGCAGCGGGACAGGGGAGAATACCTACGAGCAGTACTTC